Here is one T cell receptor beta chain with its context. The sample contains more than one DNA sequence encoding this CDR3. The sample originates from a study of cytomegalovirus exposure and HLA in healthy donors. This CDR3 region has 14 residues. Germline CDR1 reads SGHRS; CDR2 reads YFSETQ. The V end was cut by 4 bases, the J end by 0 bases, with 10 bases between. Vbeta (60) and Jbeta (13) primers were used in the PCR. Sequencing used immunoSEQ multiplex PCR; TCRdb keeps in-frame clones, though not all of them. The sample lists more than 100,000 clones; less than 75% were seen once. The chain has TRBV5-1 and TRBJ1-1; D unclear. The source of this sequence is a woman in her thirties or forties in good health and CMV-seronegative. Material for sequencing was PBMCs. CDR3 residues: CASSPQVMNTEAFF. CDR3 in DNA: TGCGCCAGCAGCCCCCAGGTGATGAACACTGAAGCTTTCTTT.